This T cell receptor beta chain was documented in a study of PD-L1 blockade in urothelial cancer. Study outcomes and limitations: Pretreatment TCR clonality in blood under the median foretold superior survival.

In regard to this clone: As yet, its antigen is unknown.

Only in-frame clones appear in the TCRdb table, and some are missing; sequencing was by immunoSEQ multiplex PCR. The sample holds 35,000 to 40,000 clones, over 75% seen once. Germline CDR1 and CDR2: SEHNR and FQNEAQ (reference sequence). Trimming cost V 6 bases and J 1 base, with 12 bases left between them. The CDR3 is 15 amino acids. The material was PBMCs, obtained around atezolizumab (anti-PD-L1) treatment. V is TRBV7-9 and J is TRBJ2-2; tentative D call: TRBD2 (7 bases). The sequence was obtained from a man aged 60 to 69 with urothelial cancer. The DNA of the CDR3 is TGTGCCAGCAGTCGCGGGGGCCTGAACACCGGGGAGCTGTTTTTT. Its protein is CASSRGGLNTGELFF. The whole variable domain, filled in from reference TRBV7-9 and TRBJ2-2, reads DTGVSQNPRHKITKRGQNVTFRCDPISEHNRLYWYRQTLGQGPEFLTYFQNEAQLEKSRLLSDRFSAERPKGSFSTLEIQRTEQGDSAMYLCASSRGGLNTGELFFGEGSRLTVL.